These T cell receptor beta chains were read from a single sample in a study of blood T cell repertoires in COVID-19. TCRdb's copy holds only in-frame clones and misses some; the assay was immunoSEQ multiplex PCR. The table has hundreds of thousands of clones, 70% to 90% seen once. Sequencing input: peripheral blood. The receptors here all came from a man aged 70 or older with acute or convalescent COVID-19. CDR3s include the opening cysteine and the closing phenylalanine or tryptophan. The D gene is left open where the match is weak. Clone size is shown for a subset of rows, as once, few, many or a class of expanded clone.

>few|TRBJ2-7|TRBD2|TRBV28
CASSLGGSRDEQYF
TGTGCCAGCAGCCTGGGGGGGAGTAGGGACGAGCAGTACTTC
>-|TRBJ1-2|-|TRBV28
CASTPTWGDYGYTF
TGTGCCAGCACTCCTACTTGGGGAGACTATGGCTACACCTTC
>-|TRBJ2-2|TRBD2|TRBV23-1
CASLNPGLAGGPHTGELFF
TGCGCCAGCCTTAACCCGGGACTAGCGGGGGGGCCACACACCGGGGAGCTGTTTTTT
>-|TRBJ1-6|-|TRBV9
CASSVTGYDSPLHF
TGTGCCAGCAGCGTAACAGGGTATGATTCACCCCTCCACTTT
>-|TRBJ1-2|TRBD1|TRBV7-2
CASSLDRGQGYTF
TGTGCCAGCAGCTTAGACAGGGGACAGGGCTACACCTTC
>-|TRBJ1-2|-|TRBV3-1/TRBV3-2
CASSQGERWRYTF
TGTGCCAGCAGCCAAGGGGAGCGTTGGCGCTACACCTTC
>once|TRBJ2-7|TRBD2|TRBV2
CASERETYEQYF
TGTGCCAGCGAGCGGGAGACCTACGAGCAGTACTTC
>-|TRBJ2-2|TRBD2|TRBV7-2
CASSFPTSGGAGELFF
TGTGCCAGCAGCTTCCCGACTAGCGGGGGTGCGGGGGAGCTGTTTTTT
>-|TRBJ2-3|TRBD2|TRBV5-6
CASSFSGANTDTQYF
TGTGCCAGCAGCTTCAGCGGGGCCAACACAGATACGCAGTATTTT
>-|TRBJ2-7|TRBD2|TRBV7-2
CASSLAASGGLYEQYF
TGTGCCAGCAGCTTAGCGGCTAGCGGGGGACTTTACGAGCAGTACTTC
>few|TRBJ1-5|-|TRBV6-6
CASIRGKGKGNQPQHF
TGTGCCAGCATTAGGGGGAAGGGAAAGGGCAATCAGCCCCAGCATTTT
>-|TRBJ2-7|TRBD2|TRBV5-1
CASSLQAGGPGEQYF
TGCGCCAGCAGCTTGCAAGCGGGGGGACCCGGTGAGCAGTACTTC
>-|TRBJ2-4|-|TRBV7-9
CASSPRGGASDIQYF
TGTGCCAGCAGCCCTAGGGGGGGGGCATCGGACATTCAGTACTTC
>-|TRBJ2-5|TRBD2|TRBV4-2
CASSQDQAGSETQYF
TGTGCCAGCAGCCAAGATCAAGCGGGGTCGGAGACCCAGTACTTC
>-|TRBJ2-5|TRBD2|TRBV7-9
CASSSSYSNSGEETQYF
TGTGCCAGCAGCTCCTCGTACTCGAATAGCGGGGAAGAGACCCAGTACTTC
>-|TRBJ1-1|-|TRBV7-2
CASSPFTEAFF
TGTGCCAGCAGCCCGTTTACTGAAGCTTTCTTT
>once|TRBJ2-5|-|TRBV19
CASSSPGSEETQYF
TGTGCCAGTAGTAGCCCGGGGTCAGAAGAGACCCAGTACTTC
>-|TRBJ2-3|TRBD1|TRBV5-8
CASSHDRGTDTQYF
TGTGCCAGCAGCCATGACAGGGGCACAGATACGCAGTATTTT
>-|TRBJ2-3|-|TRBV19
CASTPGNTDTQYF
TGTGCCAGTACCCCAGGGAACACAGATACGCAGTATTTT
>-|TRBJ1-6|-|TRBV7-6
CASSLSSSYNSPLHF
TGTGCCAGCAGCTTATCGAGCTCCTATAATTCACCCCTCCACTTT
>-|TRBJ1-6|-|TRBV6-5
CASKPDSHSPLHF
TGTGCCAGCAAACCGGACAGCCATTCACCCCTCCACTTT
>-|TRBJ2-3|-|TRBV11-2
CASSRRDEGTDTQYF
TGTGCCAGCAGCCGCAGGGATGAGGGCACAGATACGCAGTATTTT
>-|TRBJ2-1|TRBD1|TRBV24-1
CATSDSHRDSNEQFF
TGTGCCACCAGTGACTCTCACCGGGACAGCAATGAGCAGTTCTTC
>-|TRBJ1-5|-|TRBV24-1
CATSDLNGNQPQHF
TGTGCCACCAGTGATTTGAACGGTAATCAGCCCCAGCATTTT
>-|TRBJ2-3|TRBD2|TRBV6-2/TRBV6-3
CASSYSLAGGRGDTQYF
TGTGCCAGCAGTTACAGTCTGGCGGGGGGCCGTGGAGATACGCAGTATTTT
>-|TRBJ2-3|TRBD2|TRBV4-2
CASSQGEGRFTDTQYF
TGTGCCAGCAGCCAAGGGGAGGGTCGGTTCACAGATACGCAGTATTTT
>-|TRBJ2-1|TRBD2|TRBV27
CASSFWLAGNNEQFF
TGTGCCAGCAGTTTCTGGCTAGCGGGGAACAATGAGCAGTTCTTC
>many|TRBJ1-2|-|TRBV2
CASSELSTRYGYTF
TGTGCCAGCAGTGAACTTAGTACTCGCTATGGCTACACCTTC
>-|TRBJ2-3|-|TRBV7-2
CASSLVSVSTDTQYF
TGTGCCAGCAGCTTAGTTAGCGTCTCCACAGATACGCAGTATTTT
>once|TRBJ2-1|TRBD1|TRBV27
CASSPGQAYNEQFF
TGTGCCAGCAGTCCCGGACAGGCCTACAATGAGCAGTTCTTC
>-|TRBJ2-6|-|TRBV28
CASSFYNSGANVLTF
TGTGCCAGCAGTTTTTATAACTCTGGGGCCAACGTCCTGACTTTC
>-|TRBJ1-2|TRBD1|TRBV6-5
CAGGTGGFGYTF
TGTGCCGGAGGGACAGGTGGGTTTGGCTACACCTTC
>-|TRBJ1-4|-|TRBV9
CASSLSTNEKLFF
TGTGCCAGCAGTCTTTCAACTAATGAAAAACTGTTTTTT
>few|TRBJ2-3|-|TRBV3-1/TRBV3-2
CASSPQGGGGTDTQYF
TGTGCCAGCAGCCCCCAGGGGGGCGGGGGCACAGATACGCAGTATTTT
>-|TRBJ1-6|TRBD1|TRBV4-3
CASSQTTGTNSPLHF
TGCGCCAGCAGCCAAACGACAGGGACTAATTCACCCCTCCACTTT
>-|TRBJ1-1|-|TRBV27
CASRKQGLNTEAFF
TGTGCCAGCAGGAAACAGGGACTGAACACTGAAGCTTTCTTT
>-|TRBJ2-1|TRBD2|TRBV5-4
CASSLYGAGAYNEQFF
TGTGCCAGCAGCTTGTACGGAGCGGGAGCCTACAATGAGCAGTTCTTC
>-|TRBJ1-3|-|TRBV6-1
CASSEWIEAGNTIYF
TGTGCCAGCAGTGAATGGATTGAGGCTGGAAACACCATATATTTT
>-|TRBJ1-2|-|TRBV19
CASSMVTGMTNYGYTF
TGTGCCAGTAGTATGGTTACAGGGATGACTAACTATGGCTACACCTTC
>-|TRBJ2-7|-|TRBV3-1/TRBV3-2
CASSHGGYEQYF
TGTGCCAGCAGCCACGGAGGCTACGAGCAGTACTTC
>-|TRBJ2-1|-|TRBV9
CASSGGGYNEQFF
TGTGCCAGCAGCGGAGGGGGTTACAATGAGCAGTTCTTC